This T cell receptor (beta chain) is drawn from a study of OX40 agonist ivuxolimab in advanced cancers. At the level of the study: In this cohort, patients received ivuxolimab, an agonistic anti-OX40 (CD134) antibody. In this trial design, patients received ivuxolimab intravenously at 0.01 to 10 mg/kg every 2 weeks.

Overall study findings and caveats: Doses of 0.1 to 3.0 mg/kg were accompanied by clonal expansion of CD4+ and CD8+ blood T cells by week 6. Clonal expansion was among the lowest in partial responders at 0.1-3.0 mg/kg, especially CD8+.

Libraries were prepared by immunoSEQ multiplex PCR; TCRdb keeps only in-frame clonotypes and omits some of them. The table includes about 160,000 clones, 85% to 95% detected once. Remarks on this clone: Antigen: not known.

The CDR3 sequence is 13 residues long. Germline CDR1 and CDR2: SGHDT and YYEEEE. V lost 0 bases and J 5 bases, leaving 7 bases between the germline ends. Material: CD4+ or CD8+ T cells sorted from blood, obtained in a trial of the OX40 agonist ivuxolimab. The TCR comes from an adult with an advanced solid tumor such as melanoma, head and neck, liver or kidney cancer. The rearrangement links TRBV5-6 to TRBJ2-3, with D maybe TRBD2 (5 bases). The CDR3 DNA is TGTGCCAGCAGCTTGGGGAGGTTAGATACGCAGTATTTT. This translates into CASSLGRLDTQYF.